This T cell receptor beta chain was recovered during a study of cytomegalovirus exposure and HLA in healthy donors. CDR3 length: 12 amino acids. Trimming took off 5 bases at V and 8 bases at J, with 12 bases between the two ends. The V gene's germline CDR1 is MNHNY and CDR2 SVGAGI (reference sequence). Regarding the study as a whole: In a later analysis, several top co-occurrence clusters appeared linked to parvovirus B19, influenza, CMV and Epstein-Barr virus. Indistinguishable V segments such as TRBV6-2 and TRBV6-3 were excluded. Prior analysis indicated that the majority of TCR beta V segments exhibited productivity approximately 87% or approximately 30% of the time.

This clone was observed a few times. Its antigen is currently unknown. The PCR made use of 60 Vbeta and 13 Jbeta primers. Authors' analysis steps: Roughly 11 million of the approximately 80 million unique TCR beta chains counted in a later analysis were shared. Produced via immunoSEQ multiplex PCR; TCRdb's table is partial and in-frame only. V and J calls and clone size are copied from that table; D and trimming were computed from the DNA. Seen here are 150,000 to 200,000 clones, around 77% observed once, and the top ten hold approximately 1.8%. This sequence was found in a woman aged 25 to 39 in good health and CMV-seronegative. The chain carries TRBV6-6 and TRBJ1-2, with D possibly TRBD1 on 5 matching bases. The sample consisted of PBMCs. CDR3 amino acids: CASSRQSQGYTF. As DNA, the CDR3 is TGTGCCAGCAGTCGACAGTCCCAGGGCTACACCTTC.